What follows are 32 T cell receptor beta chains derived from one specimen sequenced in a study of blood T cell repertoires in COVID-19. Assay: immunoSEQ multiplex PCR; the TCRdb copy retains only in-frame clones and omits some. Of a few hundred thousand clones listed, 80% to 85% are singletons. Sequences were obtained from PBMCs or T cells enriched from blood (not recorded which). The receptors derive from a woman aged 50 to 65 who had recovered from COVID-19.

This chain links TRBV30 with TRBJ1-2; 7 bases agree with TRBD1. CDR1 and CDR2 (germline): GTSNPN, SVGIG (reference sequence). The length of the CDR3 is 14 residues. The J segment lost 4 bases and the V segment lost 1 base, leaving 6 bases of the junction unmatched. CDR3 sequence reads: CAWSGQGELYGYTF. CDR3 DNA sequence: TGTGCCTGGAGTGGGCAGGGGGAGCTCTATGGCTACACCTTC.

About this clone: Different DNA sequences within this sample yield the same CDR3. This rearrangement joins TRBV5-6 to TRBJ2-7; 9 bases align to TRBD2. Germline loops: CDR1 SGHDT, CDR2 YYEEEE. Trimming removed 0 bases from V and 5 bases from J; junction bases left unmatched: 3. The CDR3 runs 14 residues. The CDR3 region is CASSLGVAGDEQYF. In DNA form, the CDR3 reads TGTGCCAGCAGCTTGGGGGTAGCGGGAGACGAGCAGTACTTC. Full variable domain (outside the CDR3, taken from reference TRBV5-6 and TRBJ2-7): DAGVTQSPTHLIKTRGQQVTLRCSPKSGHDTVSWYQQALGQGPQFIFQYYEEEERQRGNFPDRFSGHQFPNYSSELNVNALLLGDSALYLCASSLGVAGDEQYFGPGTRLTVT.

This clone has just one count. The rearrangement uses TRBV12-5 and TRBJ2-1; 10 nucleotides match TRBD2. Germline assignment: CDR1 LGHNT and CDR2 FRNRAP. V lost 5 bases, J lost 9 bases, and 10 bases stayed unmatched. This CDR3 contains 15 residues. CDR3 in DNA: TGTGCTAGTGGTATCACTAGCGGGGTTCGTGGTGAGCAGTTCTTC. Translation: CASGITSGVRGEQFF.

The chain is built from TRBV30 and TRBJ1-1; D not certain. The germline V and J ends were trimmed by 0 bases and 1 base, with 12 bases remaining between them. Germline assignment: CDR1 GTSNPN and CDR2 SVGIG (reference sequence). The CDR3 consists of 15 residues. In DNA, the CDR3 is TGTGCCTGGAGTGTACCCCCGCCCGGGAACACTGAAGCTTTCTTT. Translating it yields CAWSVPPPGNTEAFF.

V usage is TRBV3-1 (or the pseudogene TRBV3-2) and J usage is TRBJ2-1; 7 nucleotides agree with TRBD2. The CDR3 is 14 residues long. Trimming took 5 bases from V and 8 from J; bases not matched to a gene: 9. Germline V gene sequence: CDR1 LGHDT, CDR2 YNNKEL (reference sequence). The CDR3 region has the DNA TGTGCCAGCAGCAGCCCGCGGGAGATCGATGAGCAGTTCTTC. Protein: CASSSPREIDEQFF.

The rearrangement links TRBV7-2 to TRBJ2-1; D is perhaps TRBD2 (6 bases). This CDR3 is built from 14 residues. CDR1 and CDR2 from the germline V gene are SGHTA and FQGNSA. V shed 5 bases and J shed 7 bases, with 15 bases lying between them. In DNA form, the CDR3 reads TGTGCCAGCAGCACGACCGGGGGAAGGAATGAGCAGTTCTTC. This sequence encodes CASSTTGGRNEQFF. Variable domain in full (rest from reference TRBV7-2 and TRBJ2-1): GAGVSQSPSNKVTEKGKDVELRCDPISGHTALYWYRQSLGQGLEFLIYFQGNSAPDKSGLPSDRFSAERTGGSVSTLTIQRTQQEDSAVYLCASSTTGGRNEQFFGPGTRLTVL.

The chain couples TRBV7-2 to TRBJ2-1; a possible D gene is TRBD1 (5 bases). Per germline, CDR1 SGHTA and CDR2 FQGNSA. CDR3 length: 15 amino acids. V lost 0 bases to trimming and J lost 6 bases, with 12 bases between them. The CDR3 DNA reads TGTGCCAGCAGCTTAGCAGGGGCCGTAATCAATGAGCAGTTCTTC. Translating gives CASSLAGAVINEQFF.

The chain has TRBV18 and TRBJ1-1; D is ambiguous. The germline V gene has CDR1 KGHSH and CDR2 LQKENI. The length of the CDR3 is 14 residues. The ends were cut back, 6 bases at V and 4 bases at J, with 15 bases in the middle. The CDR3 DNA is TGTGCCAGCTCGTACAACAGAGGGTCCACTGAAGCTTTCTTT. It codes for CASSYNRGSTEAFF.

This rearrangement joins TRBV7-2 to TRBJ2-2; D perhaps matches TRBD2 (6 bases). This CDR3 contains 16 residues. Per germline, CDR1 SGHTA and CDR2 FQGNSA. Trimming stripped 3 bases from V and 7 bases from J, with 18 bases between. CDR3 residues: CASSFAVMGGIGELFF. The CDR3 region has the DNA TGTGCCAGCAGCTTTGCTGTTATGGGGGGAATCGGGGAGCTGTTTTTT.

The chain joins TRBV6-2 or TRBV6-3 to TRBJ1-2; 7 nucleotides align to TRBD1. Germline CDR1 is MNHEY and CDR2 is SVGEGT. With V trimmed by 4 bases and J by 4 bases, 3 bases remained unmatched. The CDR3 is 13 residues long. This CDR3 reads CASSFGQVYGYTF. The CDR3 DNA follows: TGTGCCAGCAGTTTCGGACAGGTCTATGGCTACACCTTC.

This clone was seen a single time. This rearrangement joins TRBV7-7 to TRBJ1-3; no firm D call. The CDR3 spans 15 residues. The V gene lost 2 bases and the J gene lost 0 bases, with 8 bases spanning the gap. Germline V lookup: CDR1 SSHAT, CDR2 FNYEAQ (reference sequence). The CDR3 nucleotides read TGTGCCAGCAGCTTAAGTACAGCCTCTGGAAACACCATATATTTT. Translated: CASSLSTASGNTIYF.

The rearrangement links TRBV7-2 to TRBJ2-1; D unclear. Germline values: CDR1 SGHTA, CDR2 FQGNSA. V lost 5 bases, J lost 5 bases, and 25 bases lay in between. This CDR3 spans 18 amino acids. CDR3 loop: CASSPDVTIGWRNNEQFF. The CDR3 DNA reads as TGTGCCAGCAGCCCCGATGTTACCATTGGTTGGCGGAACAATGAGCAGTTCTTC.

The J gene is TRBJ1-2, the V gene TRBV4-1; D gene ambiguous. Germline values: CDR1 MGHRA, CDR2 YSYEKL. The CDR3 contains 15 residues. V was cut by 3 bases and J by 2 bases, with 13 bases left in between. The CDR3 region is CASSHLPGSNYGYTF. The CDR3 coding sequence is TGCGCCAGCAGCCACCTACCGGGGTCCAACTATGGCTACACCTTC.

V usage is TRBV19 and J usage is TRBJ2-2; D remains ambiguous. The CDR3 contains 11 residues. V gave up 7 bases and J gave up 7 bases, with 7 bases separating them. From germline, CDR1 is LNHDA and CDR2 SQIVND (reference sequence). Here the CDR3 reads CASNYGGELFF. The CDR3 coding sequence is TGTGCCAGTAATTACGGCGGGGAGCTGTTTTTT.

The gene calls are TRBV7-2 and TRBJ1-2, with D tentatively TRBD1 (6 bases). The CDR3 is 18 residues long. CDR1 is SGHTA, CDR2 FQGNSA, per germline. Trimming pared 1 base from V and 4 bases from J, leaving 22 bases between. CDR3: CASSLVRGPQGGGYGYTF. The CDR3 DNA sequence: TGTGCCAGCAGCTTAGTCCGGGGACCACAGGGTGGAGGCTATGGCTACACCTTC. The full variable domain, its missing parts supplied by reference TRBV7-2 and TRBJ1-2, is GAGVSQSPSNKVTEKGKDVELRCDPISGHTALYWYRQSLGQGLEFLIYFQGNSAPDKSGLPSDRFSAERTGGSVSTLTIQRTQQEDSAVYLCASSLVRGPQGGGYGYTFGSGTRLTVV.

The V and J genes are TRBV28 and TRBJ2-5; 8 bases are shared with TRBD2. V was pared by 7 bases and J by 9 bases, with 7 bases of the junction left unmatched. Per the germline V gene, CDR1 is MDHEN and CDR2 is SYDVKM. This CDR3 is built from 12 residues. For the CDR3, the DNA is TGTGCCAGCAATGAGCGGGAGAGGTCCCAGTACTTC. Its translation is CASNERERSQYF.

The CDR3 loop reads CASSLGQGGTYSPLHF. The CDR3 nucleotides are TGTGCCAGCAGCTTGGGGCAGGGAGGGACATATTCACCCCTCCACTTT. The V call is TRBV5-4, the J call TRBJ1-6, with D tentatively TRBD1 (6 bases). Per germline, CDR1 SGHNT and CDR2 YYREEE (reference sequence). The CDR3 sequence is 16 residues long. V was shortened by 0 bases and J by 8 bases, with 15 bases between the two germline ends.

This clone came up once. V and J are TRBV19 and TRBJ1-2; 9 bases align to TRBD1. Germline trimming cut 8 bases from V and 5 bases from J; bases unmatched to any gene: 3. The CDR3 has 12 amino acids. CDR1 is LNHDA, CDR2 SQIVND, per germline (reference sequence). Written as DNA, the CDR3 is TGTGCCAGTGGACAGGGGAATTATGGCTACACCTTC. Encoded protein: CASGQGNYGYTF.

The rearrangement joins TRBV6-6 to TRBJ1-2; 9 bases are a match to TRBD1. The CDR3 loop spans 15 amino acids. The germline V gene encodes CDR1 MNHNY and CDR2 SVGAGI (reference sequence). Trimming cost V 6 bases and J 4 bases; bases outside gene matches: 9. The CDR3 DNA reads as TGTGCCAGCAGGGAAGGACAGGGGCTAAGCTATGGCTACACCTTC. Encoded protein: CASREGQGLSYGYTF.

V is TRBV19 and J is TRBJ1-2, with TRBD1 as a possible D gene (6 bases). The CDR3 consists of 15 residues. Germline V gene lookup returns CDR1 LNHDA and CDR2 SQIVND (reference sequence). Trimming took 5 bases from V and 0 from J, leaving 13 bases between them. The CDR3 DNA reads as TGTGCCAGTAGTCCCAGACAGGTAGCTAACTATGGCTACACCTTC. It translates to CASSPRQVANYGYTF.

In its sample, this clone was seen a few times. The rearrangement joins TRBV5-1 to TRBJ1-1, with 8 nucleotides matching TRBD1. Trimming removed 7 bases from V and 1 base from J; junction bases left unmatched: 9. Germline CDR1 SGHRS, CDR2 YFSETQ. The CDR3 consists of 15 residues. The CDR3 loop is CASASRGRTNTEAFF. The CDR3 DNA reads TGCGCCAGCGCGAGCAGGGGGCGAACGAACACTGAAGCTTTCTTT.

The chain links TRBV7-8 to TRBJ2-2; the D gene is possibly TRBD1 (6 bases). Germline lookup yields CDR1 SGHVS and CDR2 FQNEAQ. This CDR3 has 16 residues. Trimming cost V 2 bases and J 3 bases, with 13 bases left between them. CDR3 sequence reads: CASSLFTGMDTGELFF. In nucleotides, the CDR3 is TGTGCCAGCAGCTTATTCACAGGGATGGACACCGGGGAGCTGTTTTTT.

The J gene is TRBJ2-5, the V gene TRBV6-2 or TRBV6-3; 11 bases align to TRBD2. CDR3 length: 16 amino acids. Germline V gene lookup returns CDR1 MNHEY and CDR2 SVGEGT. V shed 5 bases and J 5 bases; nucleotides not matched to a gene: 10. The chain's CDR3 is CASSLPSGGTRETQYF. CDR3 nucleotides: TGTGCCAGCAGTCTCCCTAGCGGGGGGACACGGGAGACCCAGTACTTC.

J is TRBJ1-3 and V is TRBV10-3, with unresolved D. CDR1 and CDR2 from the germline V gene are ENHRY and SYGVKD. Trimming cost V 8 bases and J 0 bases, with 8 bases left between them. The CDR3 loop spans 13 amino acids. As DNA, the CDR3 is TGTGCCATCCGACTGAACTCTGGAAACACCATATATTTT. Translated: CAIRLNSGNTIYF.

This clone was observed a handful of times. This rearrangement joins TRBV4-3 to TRBJ1-4; 7 nucleotides match TRBD1. The CDR3 contains 16 residues. Germline values: CDR1 LGHNA, CDR2 YSLEER. Trimming took 3 bases from V and 7 from J; bases not matched to a gene: 11. The CDR3 spells CASSQGFRGEREKLFF. DNA of the CDR3: TGCGCCAGCAGCCAGGGATTCAGGGGGGAGCGTGAAAAACTGTTTTTT.

In its sample, this clone was seen a few times. The chain links TRBV11-3 to TRBJ1-1; D is uncertain. This CDR3 is 13 amino acids long. Trimming cost V 0 bases and J 6 bases, with 8 bases left between them. Looked up from germline, CDR1 is SGHNT and CDR2 is YENEEA. CDR3 region: CASSLEIYSEAFF. The CDR3 bases are TGTGCCAGCAGCTTAGAAATCTACTCTGAAGCTTTCTTT.

The chain links TRBV20-1 to TRBJ2-3; D gene unclear. The CDR3 has 16 amino acids. CDR1 is DFQATT and CDR2 is SNEGSKA in the germline V gene (reference sequence). V shed 3 bases and J shed 0 bases, with 16 bases lying between them. The CDR3 coding sequence is TGCAGTGCTAGTGATTCAAAAGTTACTAGCACAGATACGCAGTATTTT. It is translated as CSASDSKVTSTDTQYF.

The CDR3 loop reads CASSARTGNTEAFF. The DNA for the CDR3 is TGTGCCAGTAGTGCTCGGACAGGGAACACTGAAGCTTTCTTT. The chain links TRBV19 to TRBJ1-1; TRBD1 agrees at 7 bases. This CDR3 is 14 amino acids long. V was pared by 5 bases and J by 1 base, with 4 bases of the junction left unmatched. Germline CDR1 and CDR2: LNHDA and SQIVND (reference sequence).

Comment on this clone: The sample holds other DNA sequences that translate to the same CDR3. The chain combines TRBV4-1 with TRBJ2-7, with D tentatively TRBD1 (6 bases). Germline CDR1 reads MGHRA; CDR2 reads YSYEKL. The CDR3 sequence is 14 residues long. The V end lost 3 bases, the J end lost 0 bases, and 9 bases lay between the germline ends. The CDR3, as DNA: TGCGCCAGCAGCCAGTTACAGGGCTCCTACGAGCAGTACTTC. This encodes CASSQLQGSYEQYF.

The genes are TRBV3-1 (or the pseudogene TRBV3-2) and TRBJ1-2; 7 nucleotides agree with TRBD1. The CDR3 covers 14 residues. The germline CDR1 and CDR2 sequences are LGHDT and YNNKEL (reference sequence). The J segment lost 7 bases and the V segment lost 2 bases, leaving 7 bases of the junction unmatched. The CDR3 bases are TGTGCCAGCAGCCAAACCACAGGGGCGGGTGGCTACACCTTC. Its protein is CASSQTTGAGGYTF.

J is TRBJ1-6 and V is TRBV30; no clear D. From germline, CDR1 is GTSNPN and CDR2 SVGIG (reference sequence). V lost 8 bases and J lost 3, with 8 bases in between. This CDR3 region has 12 residues. The CDR3 DNA reads as TGTGCCAGCGGGCACTATAATTCACCCCTCCACTTT. Protein sequence: CASGHYNSPLHF.

The CDR3 nucleotides read TGTGCCAGTAGCACCTCCGGGGCCCAGCATTTT. This translates into CASSTSGAQHF. The V and J genes are TRBV19 and TRBJ1-5; D ambiguous. The CDR3 is 11 amino acids. Trimming left V 6 bases short and J 11 bases short, with 11 bases between. In germline, CDR1 is LNHDA, CDR2 SQIVND (reference sequence).